This T cell receptor (beta chain) was found in a study of T-cell memory formation after mild COVID-19. General study findings and limits: That cross-reactive memory joined was suggested by some responding clones appearing in pre-infection memory. Whether day 37 second-wave clones are SARS-CoV-2-specific was not confirmed.

MiXCR, run by TCRdb on the 5' RACE reads, gives a single entry per CDR3 protein. The repertoire has over 350,000 distinct CDR3 sequences, 24% of them found once; the top ten carry around 9%. As concerns this clonotype: What it binds is not known.

This CDR3 comprises 15 residues. The V segment lost 6 bases and the J segment 8 bases; nucleotides outside the gene matches: 9. Germline V CDR1 and CDR2: SEHNR, FQNEAQ (reference sequence). The specimen sequenced was PBMCs or a T cell subset sorted from them (not recorded which). The rearrangement joins TRBV7-9 to TRBJ2-1; 11 positions agree with TRBD2. This receptor was identified in an adult woman who had mild COVID-19 (a few samples of this study predate the infection). Cell type and time point are not known. The CDR3 nucleotides read TGTGCCAGCAGATATAGCGGGAGGGGAGGCGATGAGCAGTTCTTC. Its translation: CASRYSGRGGDEQFF.